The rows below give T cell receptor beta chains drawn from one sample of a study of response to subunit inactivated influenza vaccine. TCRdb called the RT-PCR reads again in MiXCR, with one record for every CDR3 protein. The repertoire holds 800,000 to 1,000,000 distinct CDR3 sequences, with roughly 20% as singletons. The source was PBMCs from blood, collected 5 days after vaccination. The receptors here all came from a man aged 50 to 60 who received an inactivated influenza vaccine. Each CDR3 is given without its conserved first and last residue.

CDR3 protein: ASSLLGGRGGRF
J gene: TRBJ2-1
V gene: TRBV7-2

CDR3 protein: ASSQEWRGSEQY
J gene: TRBJ2-7
V gene: TRBV4-3

CDR3 protein: ASSLARRSLGGAQY
J gene: TRBJ2-5
V gene: TRBV7-9

CDR3 protein: ATSEPSGHTNEQF
J gene: TRBJ2-1
V gene: TRBV24-1

CDR3 protein: ATSRDPGRRETQY
J gene: TRBJ2-5
V gene: TRBV15

CDR3 protein: AWNRGGETQY
J gene: TRBJ2-5
V gene: TRBV30

CDR3 protein: SALSDTQY
J gene: TRBJ2-3
V gene: TRBV20-1

CDR3 protein: ASSYQGASNQPQH
J gene: TRBJ1-5
V gene: TRBV6-5

CDR3 protein: ASSEGRGDEKLF
J gene: TRBJ1-4
V gene: TRBV2

CDR3 protein: ASSDRDSPLTAGANVLT
J gene: TRBJ2-6
V gene: TRBV6-4

CDR3 protein: ASSIDERQAYEQY
J gene: TRBJ2-7
V gene: TRBV7-9

CDR3 protein: ASSVVGSGRGETQY
J gene: TRBJ2-5
V gene: TRBV9

CDR3 protein: ASRSIGTNLNEQF
J gene: TRBJ2-1
V gene: TRBV6-2/TRBV6-3

CDR3 protein: ASSLGPRYEQY
J gene: TRBJ2-7
V gene: TRBV7-2

CDR3 protein: ASSTFTSGTEQF
J gene: TRBJ2-1
V gene: TRBV28

CDR3 protein: ASSIRSQVDTQY
J gene: TRBJ2-3
V gene: TRBV5-1

CDR3 protein: ASSPSAASDTQY
J gene: TRBJ2-3
V gene: TRBV9

CDR3 protein: ASSVGRGYGYT
J gene: TRBJ1-2
V gene: TRBV25-1

CDR3 protein: ASSPLSGGLVQETQY
J gene: TRBJ2-5
V gene: TRBV4-1

CDR3 protein: SARAREGTDTQY
J gene: TRBJ2-3
V gene: TRBV20-1

CDR3 protein: ASSRDRGPSEQF
J gene: TRBJ2-1
V gene: TRBV12-3/TRBV12-4

CDR3 protein: ATSRTPGLYNEQF
J gene: TRBJ2-1
V gene: TRBV15

CDR3 protein: ASAPAGSMNTEAF
J gene: TRBJ1-1
V gene: TRBV12-3/TRBV12-4

CDR3 protein: ASSLGERERLF
J gene: TRBJ2-1
V gene: TRBV7-2

CDR3 protein: ASSVTRESTDTQY
J gene: TRBJ2-3
V gene: TRBV7-2

CDR3 protein: ASSPYLWGGPLNEQF
J gene: TRBJ2-1
V gene: TRBV12-3/TRBV12-4